Given below is one T cell receptor (beta chain) in context. Its matching antigen is unknown. The sample originates from a study of Graves' ophthalmopathy and Graves' hyperthyroidism. Turning to the study itself: Stable hyperthyroid donors showed no ophthalmopathy during 18 months follow-up.

CDR3 length: 16 residues. V dropped 6 bases and J dropped 3; count of bases not matched to a gene: 8. The germline V gene has CDR1 MNHNY and CDR2 SVGAGI (reference sequence). Investigators amplified TCR beta CDR3 regions from RNA transcripts. Second-round multiplex PCR followed a first-round RT-PCR using HTBI primers. TCRdb redid the calling of the multiplex PCR reads with MiXCR, one entry per CDR3 protein. The sample lists over a million distinct CDR3 sequences, roughly two fifths occurring once. Study-wide results and limits: Detected in blood as well were most expanded thyroid clonotypes with frequency above 0.001.

The chain uses TRBV6-6 and TRBJ1-5; 10 bases line up with TRBD1. The receptor was derived from an adult man with Graves' hyperthyroidism. What was sequenced was peripheral blood or thyroid tissue (not recorded which). The CDR3 protein is CASSSGTGATNQPQHF. CDR3 sequence (DNA): TGTGCCAGCAGCTCCGGGACAGGGGCAACCAATCAGCCCCAGCATTTT.